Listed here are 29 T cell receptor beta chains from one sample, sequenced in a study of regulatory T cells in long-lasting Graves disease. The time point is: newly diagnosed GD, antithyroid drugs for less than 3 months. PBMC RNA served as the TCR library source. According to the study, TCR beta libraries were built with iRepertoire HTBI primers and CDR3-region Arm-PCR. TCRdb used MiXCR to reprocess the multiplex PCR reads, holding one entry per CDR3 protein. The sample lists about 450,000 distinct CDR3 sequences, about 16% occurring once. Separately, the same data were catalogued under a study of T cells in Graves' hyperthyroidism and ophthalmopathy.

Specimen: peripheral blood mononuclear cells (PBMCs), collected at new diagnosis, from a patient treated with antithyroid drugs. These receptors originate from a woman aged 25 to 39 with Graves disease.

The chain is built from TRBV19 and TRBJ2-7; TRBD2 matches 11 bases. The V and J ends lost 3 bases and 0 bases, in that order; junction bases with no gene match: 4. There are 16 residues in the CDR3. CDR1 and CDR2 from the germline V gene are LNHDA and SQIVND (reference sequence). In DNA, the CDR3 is TGTGCCAGTAGTATCGCTAGCGGGGGGAGCTCCTACGAGCAGTACTTC. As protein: CASSIASGGSSYEQYF.

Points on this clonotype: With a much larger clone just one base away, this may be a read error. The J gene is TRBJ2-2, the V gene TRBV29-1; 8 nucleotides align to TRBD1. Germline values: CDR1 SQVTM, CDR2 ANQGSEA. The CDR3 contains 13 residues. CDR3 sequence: CSIEIQGVGELFF. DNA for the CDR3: TGCAGCATTGAAATACAGGGGGTCGGGGAGCTGTTTTTT.

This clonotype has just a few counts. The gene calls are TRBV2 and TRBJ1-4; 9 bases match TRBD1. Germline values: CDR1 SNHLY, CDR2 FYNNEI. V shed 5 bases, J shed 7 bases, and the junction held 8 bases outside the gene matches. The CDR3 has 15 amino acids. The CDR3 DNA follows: TGTGCCAGCAGTCTCGACAGGGGGAAGAGTGAAAAACTGTTTTTT. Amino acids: CASSLDRGKSEKLFF.

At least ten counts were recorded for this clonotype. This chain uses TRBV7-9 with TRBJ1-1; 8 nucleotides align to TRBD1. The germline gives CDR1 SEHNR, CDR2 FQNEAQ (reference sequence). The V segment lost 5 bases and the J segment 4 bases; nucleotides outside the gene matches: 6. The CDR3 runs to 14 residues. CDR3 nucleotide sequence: TGTGCCAGCAGCCTTGGACAGGGAGCCACTGAAGCTTTCTTT. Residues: CASSLGQGATEAFF.

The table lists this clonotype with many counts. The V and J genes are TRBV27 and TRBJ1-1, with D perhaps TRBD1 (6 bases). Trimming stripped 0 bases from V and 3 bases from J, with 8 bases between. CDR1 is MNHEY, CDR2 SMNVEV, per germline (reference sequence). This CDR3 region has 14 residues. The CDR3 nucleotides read TGTGCCAGCAGTTTATCAAGGGGGGACACTGAAGCTTTCTTT. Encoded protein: CASSLSRGDTEAFF.

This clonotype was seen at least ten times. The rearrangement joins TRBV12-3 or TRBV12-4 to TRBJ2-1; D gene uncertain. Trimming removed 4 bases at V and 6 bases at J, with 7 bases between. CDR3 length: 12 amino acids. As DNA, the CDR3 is TGTGCCAGCAGTTACGCAGGCAATGAGCAGTTCTTC. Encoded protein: CASSYAGNEQFF.

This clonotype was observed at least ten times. The CDR3 spells CSALGQGDRLNYGYTF. Written as DNA, the CDR3 is TGCAGTGCTCTGGGACAGGGGGACCGCCTTAACTATGGCTACACCTTC. The J gene is TRBJ1-2, the V gene TRBV20-1, with 11 nucleotides matching TRBD1. With V trimmed by 5 bases and J by 1 base, 9 bases remained unmatched. CDR3 length equals 16 residues. The germline gives CDR1 DFQATT, CDR2 SNEGSKA (reference sequence).

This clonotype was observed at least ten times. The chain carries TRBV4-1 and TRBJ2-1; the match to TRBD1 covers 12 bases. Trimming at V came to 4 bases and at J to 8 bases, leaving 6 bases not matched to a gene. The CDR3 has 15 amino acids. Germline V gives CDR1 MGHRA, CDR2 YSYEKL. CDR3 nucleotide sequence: TGCGCCAGCAGCCGCCCCGGGACAGGGGGCTATGAGCAGTTCTTC. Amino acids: CASSRPGTGGYEQFF.

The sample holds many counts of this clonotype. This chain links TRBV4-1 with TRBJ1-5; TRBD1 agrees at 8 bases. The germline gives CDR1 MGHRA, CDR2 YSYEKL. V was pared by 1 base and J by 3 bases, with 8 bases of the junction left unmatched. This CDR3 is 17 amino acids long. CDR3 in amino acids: CASSQGAGGVNNQPQHF. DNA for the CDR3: TGCGCCAGCAGCCAAGGGGCAGGGGGCGTCAACAATCAGCCCCAGCATTTT.

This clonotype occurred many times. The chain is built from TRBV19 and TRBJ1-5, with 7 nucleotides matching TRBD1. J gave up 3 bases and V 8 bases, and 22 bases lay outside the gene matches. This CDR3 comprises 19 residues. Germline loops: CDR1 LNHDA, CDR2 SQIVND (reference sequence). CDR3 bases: TGTGCCAGTGAGCATCGAATACCCCTGGGAGGGGGCTACAATCAGCCCCAGCATTTT. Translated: CASEHRIPLGGGYNQPQHF.

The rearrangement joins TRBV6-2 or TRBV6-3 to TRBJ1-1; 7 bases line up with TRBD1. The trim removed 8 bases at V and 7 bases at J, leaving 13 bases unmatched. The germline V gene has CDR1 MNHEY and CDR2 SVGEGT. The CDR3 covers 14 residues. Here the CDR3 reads CASYYLGTAFEAFF. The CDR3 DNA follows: TGTGCCAGCTACTACCTTGGGACAGCATTTGAAGCTTTCTTT.

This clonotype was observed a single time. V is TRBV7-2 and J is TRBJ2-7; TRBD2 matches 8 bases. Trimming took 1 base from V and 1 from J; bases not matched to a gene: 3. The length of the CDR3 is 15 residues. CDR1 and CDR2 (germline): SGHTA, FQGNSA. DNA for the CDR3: TGTACCAGCAGCTTAGAAAGCGGGAGTTCCTACGAGCAGTACTTC. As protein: CTSSLESGSSYEQYF.

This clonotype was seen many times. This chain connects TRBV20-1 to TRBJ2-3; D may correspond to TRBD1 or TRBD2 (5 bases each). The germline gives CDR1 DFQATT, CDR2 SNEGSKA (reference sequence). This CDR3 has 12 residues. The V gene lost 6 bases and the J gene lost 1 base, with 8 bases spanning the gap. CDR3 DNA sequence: TGCAGTGCGAGGGACCGCACAGATACGCAGTATTTT. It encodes CSARDRTDTQYF.

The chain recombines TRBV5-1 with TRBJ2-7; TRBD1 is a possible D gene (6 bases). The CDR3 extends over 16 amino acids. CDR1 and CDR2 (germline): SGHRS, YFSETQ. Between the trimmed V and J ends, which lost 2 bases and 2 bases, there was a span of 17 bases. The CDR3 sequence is CASSFNGQLNAYEQYF. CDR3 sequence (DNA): TGCGCCAGCAGCTTTAACGGACAGCTTAACGCCTACGAGCAGTACTTC.

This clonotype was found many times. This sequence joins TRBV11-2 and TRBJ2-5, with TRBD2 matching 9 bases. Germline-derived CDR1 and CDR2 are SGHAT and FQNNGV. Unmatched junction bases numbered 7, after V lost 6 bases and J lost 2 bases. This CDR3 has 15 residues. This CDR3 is CASSSNSGRQETQYF. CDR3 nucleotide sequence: TGTGCCAGCAGTTCGAATAGCGGGAGACAAGAGACCCAGTACTTC.

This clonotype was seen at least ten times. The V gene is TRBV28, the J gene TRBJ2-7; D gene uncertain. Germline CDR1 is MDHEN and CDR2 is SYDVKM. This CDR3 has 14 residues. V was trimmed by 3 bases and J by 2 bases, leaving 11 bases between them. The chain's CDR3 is CASSLFGSTYEQYF. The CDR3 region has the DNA TGTGCCAGCAGTTTGTTTGGCAGCACCTACGAGCAGTACTTC.

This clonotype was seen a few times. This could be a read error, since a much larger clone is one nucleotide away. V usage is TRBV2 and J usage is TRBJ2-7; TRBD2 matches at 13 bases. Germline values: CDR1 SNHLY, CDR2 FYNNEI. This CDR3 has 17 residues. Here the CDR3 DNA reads TGTGCCAGCAGGGAAAGACTAGCGGGAGGCACTCACTACGGGCAGTACTTC. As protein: CASRERLAGGTHYGQYF.

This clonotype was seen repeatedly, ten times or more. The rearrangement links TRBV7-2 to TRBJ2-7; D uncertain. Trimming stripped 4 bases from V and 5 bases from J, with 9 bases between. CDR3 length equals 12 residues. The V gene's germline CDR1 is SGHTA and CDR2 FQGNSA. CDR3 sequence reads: CASSSLGDEQYF. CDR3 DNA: TGTGCCAGCAGCTCCTTGGGCGACGAGCAGTACTTC.

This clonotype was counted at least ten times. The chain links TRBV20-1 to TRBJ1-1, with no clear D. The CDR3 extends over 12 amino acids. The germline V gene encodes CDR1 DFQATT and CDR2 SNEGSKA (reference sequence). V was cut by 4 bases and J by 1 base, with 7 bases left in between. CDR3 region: CSATQPNTEAFF. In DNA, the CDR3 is TGCAGTGCTACCCAGCCGAACACTGAAGCTTTCTTT.

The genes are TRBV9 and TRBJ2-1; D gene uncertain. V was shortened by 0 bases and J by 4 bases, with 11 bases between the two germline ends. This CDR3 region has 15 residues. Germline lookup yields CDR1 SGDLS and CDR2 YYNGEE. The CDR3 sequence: CASSVEGTRYNEQFF. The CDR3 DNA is TGTGCCAGCAGCGTAGAGGGTACTCGGTACAATGAGCAGTTCTTC.

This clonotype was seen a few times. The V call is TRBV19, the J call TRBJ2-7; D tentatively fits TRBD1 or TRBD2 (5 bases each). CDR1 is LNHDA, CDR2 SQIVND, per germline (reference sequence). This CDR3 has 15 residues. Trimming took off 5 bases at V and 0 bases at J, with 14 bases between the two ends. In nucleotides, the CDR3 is TGTGCCAGTAGTGAGAGGGACGGTAGCTCCTACGAGCAGTACTTC. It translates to CASSERDGSSYEQYF. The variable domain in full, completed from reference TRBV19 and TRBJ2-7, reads DGGITQSPKYLFRKEGQNVTLSCEQNLNHDAMYWYRQDPGQGLRLIYYSQIVNDFQKGDIAEGYSVSREKKESFPLTVTSAQKNPTAFYLCASSERDGSSYEQYFGPGTRLTVT.

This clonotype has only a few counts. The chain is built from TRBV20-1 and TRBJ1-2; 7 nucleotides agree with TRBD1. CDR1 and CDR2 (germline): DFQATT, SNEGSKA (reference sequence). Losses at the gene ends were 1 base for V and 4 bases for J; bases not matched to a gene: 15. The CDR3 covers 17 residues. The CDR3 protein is CSARGAMTGIPLYGYTF. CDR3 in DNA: TGCAGTGCTAGAGGGGCGATGACAGGGATCCCTCTCTATGGCTACACCTTC.

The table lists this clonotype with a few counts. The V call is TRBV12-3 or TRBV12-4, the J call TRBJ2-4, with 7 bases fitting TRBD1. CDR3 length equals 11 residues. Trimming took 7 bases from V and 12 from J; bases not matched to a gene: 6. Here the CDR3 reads CASTSDRTQYF. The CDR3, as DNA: TGTGCCAGCACCTCGGACAGGACTCAGTACTTC.

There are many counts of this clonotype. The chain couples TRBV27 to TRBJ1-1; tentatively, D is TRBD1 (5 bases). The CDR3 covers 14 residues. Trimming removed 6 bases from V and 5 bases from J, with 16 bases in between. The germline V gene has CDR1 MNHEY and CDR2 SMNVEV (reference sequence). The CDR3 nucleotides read TGTGCCAGCAGCTGGGGACCCTATGGGACTGAAGCTTTCTTT. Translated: CASSWGPYGTEAFF.

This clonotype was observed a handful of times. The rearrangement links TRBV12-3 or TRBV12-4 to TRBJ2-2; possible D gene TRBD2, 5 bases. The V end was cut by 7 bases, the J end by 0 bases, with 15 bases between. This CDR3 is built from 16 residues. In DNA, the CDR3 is TGTGCCAGCACCCACTTCCTAGCTGCGAACACCGGGGAGCTGTTTTTT. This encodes CASTHFLAANTGELFF.

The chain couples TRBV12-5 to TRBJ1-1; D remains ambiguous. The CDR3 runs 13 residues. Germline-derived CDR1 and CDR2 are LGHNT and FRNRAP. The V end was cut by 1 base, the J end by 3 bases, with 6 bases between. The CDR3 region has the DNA TGTGCTAGTGGTTTGGAGGGATACACTGAAGCTTTCTTT. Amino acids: CASGLEGYTEAFF.

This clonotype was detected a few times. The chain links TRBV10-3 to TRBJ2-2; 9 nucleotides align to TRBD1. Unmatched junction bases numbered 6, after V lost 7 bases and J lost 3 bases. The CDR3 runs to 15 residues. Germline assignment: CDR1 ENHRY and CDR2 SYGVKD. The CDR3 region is CAIKETGGDTGELFF. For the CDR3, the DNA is TGTGCCATCAAAGAGACAGGGGGGGACACCGGGGAGCTGTTTTTT.

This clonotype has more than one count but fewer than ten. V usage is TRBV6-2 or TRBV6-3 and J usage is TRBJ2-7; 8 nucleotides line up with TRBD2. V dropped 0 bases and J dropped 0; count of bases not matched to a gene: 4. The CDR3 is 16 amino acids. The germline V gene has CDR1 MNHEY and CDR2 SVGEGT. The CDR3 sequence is CASSYSKRGSSYEQYF. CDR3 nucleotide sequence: TGTGCCAGCAGTTACTCGAAGCGGGGGAGCTCCTACGAGCAGTACTTC.

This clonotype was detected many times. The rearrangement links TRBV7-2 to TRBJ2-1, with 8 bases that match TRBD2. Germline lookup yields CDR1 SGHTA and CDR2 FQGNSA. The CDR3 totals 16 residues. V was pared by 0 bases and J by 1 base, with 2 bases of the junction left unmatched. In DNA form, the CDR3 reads TGTGCCAGCAGCTTAGCGATAGCGGGATCCTACAATGAGCAGTTCTTC. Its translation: CASSLAIAGSYNEQFF. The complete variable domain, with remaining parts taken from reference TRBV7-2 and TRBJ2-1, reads GAGVSQSPSNKVTEKGKDVELRCDPISGHTALYWYRQSLGQGLEFLIYFQGNSAPDKSGLPSDRFSAERTGGSVSTLTIQRTQQEDSAVYLCASSLAIAGSYNEQFFGPGTRLTVL.